The rows below give T cell receptor beta chains drawn from one sample of a study of blood T cells in healthy people across ages. In TCRdb, the 5' RACE reads were re-called with MiXCR into one record per CDR3 protein. The sample consists of about 580,000 distinct CDR3 sequences, more than 45% of them appearing once. The source material was blood. All receptors come from a man older than 75 in good health. The CDR3 runs from the conserved cysteine through the conserved F or W. The order of the fields is V gene, J gene, clone size, D gene, CDR3 DNA, CDR3 protein. A D gene is named only where the DNA matches it firmly. A clone size is listed for some rows: how often the clone was seen (once, few, many), or a class if it is expanded.

v_gene: TRBV15
j_gene: TRBJ2-5
abundance: -
d_gene: -
CDR3nt: TGTGCCACCAGCAGAATCAATAGACAGGCTCCGGGGACCCAGTACTTC
CDR3aa: CATSRINRQAPGTQYF

v_gene: TRBV2
j_gene: TRBJ1-5
abundance: few
d_gene: -
CDR3nt: TGTGCCAGCAGCCCTAATTTTCAGCCCCAGCATTTT
CDR3aa: CASSPNFQPQHF

v_gene: TRBV4-1
j_gene: TRBJ1-2
abundance: once
d_gene: TRBD1
CDR3nt: TGCGCCAGCAGCGCCGGACAGGGACCTAACTATGGCTACACCTTC
CDR3aa: CASSAGQGPNYGYTF

v_gene: TRBV5-1
j_gene: TRBJ1-1
abundance: -
d_gene: -
CDR3nt: TGCGCCTGCAGCTTGGAGCAGGCCCGGAACACTGAAGCTTTCTTT
CDR3aa: CACSLEQARNTEAFF

v_gene: TRBV28
j_gene: TRBJ2-7
abundance: many
d_gene: -
CDR3nt: TGTGCCAGCAGCAGACTTGGTGAGCAGTACTTC
CDR3aa: CASSRLGEQYF

v_gene: TRBV10-3
j_gene: TRBJ2-1
abundance: -
d_gene: -
CDR3nt: TGTGCCATCCGTGGGGATCTCAGCAATGAGCAGTTCTTC
CDR3aa: CAIRGDLSNEQFF

v_gene: TRBV29-1
j_gene: TRBJ2-3
abundance: many
d_gene: TRBD1
CDR3nt: TGCAGCGCCGCTACAGGGGGCACAGATACGCAGTATTTT
CDR3aa: CSAATGGTDTQYF

v_gene: TRBV6-6
j_gene: TRBJ2-7
abundance: many
d_gene: TRBD2
CDR3nt: TGTGCCAGCACCTACGGGCGGGAGACCTACGAGCAGTACTTC
CDR3aa: CASTYGRETYEQYF

v_gene: TRBV2
j_gene: TRBJ2-5
abundance: -
d_gene: -
CDR3nt: TGTGCCAGCAGTGAGGTGGGGACCCAGTACTTC
CDR3aa: CASSEVGTQYF

v_gene: TRBV29-1
j_gene: TRBJ1-5
abundance: -
d_gene: -
CDR3nt: TGCAGCGTTGGCCAGGGAGATCAGCCCCAGCATTTT
CDR3aa: CSVGQGDQPQHF

v_gene: TRBV6-6
j_gene: TRBJ2-7
abundance: few
d_gene: TRBD1
CDR3nt: TGTGCCAGCAGTGCCCCCGGGACAGGTTACGAGCAGTACTTC
CDR3aa: CASSAPGTGYEQYF

v_gene: TRBV18
j_gene: TRBJ1-1
abundance: -
d_gene: -
CDR3nt: TGTGCCAGCTCACCACGTACAGAAGGGACTGAAGCTTTCTTT
CDR3aa: CASSPRTEGTEAFF

v_gene: TRBV7-2
j_gene: TRBJ2-5
abundance: -
d_gene: -
CDR3nt: TGTGCCAGCAGCCCCAACCGGGGGACCCAGTACTTC
CDR3aa: CASSPNRGTQYF

v_gene: TRBV25-1
j_gene: TRBJ1-6
abundance: -
d_gene: -
CDR3nt: TGTGCCAGCAGTGAATTCCACGGGAATAATTCACCCCTCCACTTT
CDR3aa: CASSEFHGNNSPLHF

v_gene: TRBV14
j_gene: TRBJ2-2
abundance: -
d_gene: -
CDR3nt: TGTGCCAGCAGCCGAAGGAGCCACTGCTCGAACACCGGGGAGCTGTTTTTT
CDR3aa: CASSRRSHCSNTGELFF

v_gene: TRBV6-5
j_gene: TRBJ2-1
abundance: many
d_gene: TRBD1
CDR3nt: TGTGCCAGCAGTTACGTGACAGGGTTCAATGAGCAGTTCTTC
CDR3aa: CASSYVTGFNEQFF

v_gene: TRBV7-9
j_gene: TRBJ1-1
abundance: -
d_gene: TRBD1
CDR3nt: TGTGCCAGCAGCTTTCGACAGGGAAGCACTGAAGCTTTCTTT
CDR3aa: CASSFRQGSTEAFF

v_gene: TRBV20-1
j_gene: TRBJ2-7
abundance: few
d_gene: TRBD1
CDR3nt: TGCAGTGCTACCCGGACAGGGGCCGAGCAGTACTTC
CDR3aa: CSATRTGAEQYF

v_gene: TRBV7-9
j_gene: TRBJ2-7
abundance: few
d_gene: TRBD2
CDR3nt: TGTGCCAGCAGCAAAATAGCGGGAGGTTCCCCCTACGAGCAGTACTTC
CDR3aa: CASSKIAGGSPYEQYF

v_gene: TRBV20-1
j_gene: TRBJ1-2
abundance: -
d_gene: -
CDR3nt: TGCAGTGCCCCGGGGGGGGGAGACTACACCTTC
CDR3aa: CSAPGGGDYTF

v_gene: TRBV5-5
j_gene: TRBJ2-7
abundance: few
d_gene: TRBD1
CDR3nt: TGTGCCAGCAGCTACCGGGACAGGGGCCACGAGCAGTACTTC
CDR3aa: CASSYRDRGHEQYF

v_gene: TRBV21-1
j_gene: TRBJ2-3
abundance: -
d_gene: -
CDR3nt: TGTGCCAGCAGAGGAGAGGGACAAAGCACAGATACGCAGTATTTT
CDR3aa: CASRGEGQSTDTQYF

v_gene: TRBV5-1
j_gene: TRBJ2-1
abundance: -
d_gene: -
CDR3nt: TGCGCCAGCGGCTTGGGGGGCGACTTCTCCTACAATGAGCAGTTCTTC
CDR3aa: CASGLGGDFSYNEQFF

v_gene: TRBV29-1
j_gene: TRBJ2-7
abundance: few
d_gene: -
CDR3nt: TGCAGCGTTGAAACCCCCTCAGGGAGCTCCTACGAGCAGTACTTC
CDR3aa: CSVETPSGSSYEQYF

v_gene: TRBV4-2
j_gene: TRBJ1-2
abundance: -
d_gene: -
CDR3nt: TGTGCCAGCAGCCCCAGCGCAGGGGACTATGGCTACACCTTC
CDR3aa: CASSPSAGDYGYTF

v_gene: TRBV20-1
j_gene: TRBJ1-2
abundance: -
d_gene: -
CDR3nt: TGCAGTGCTAGAAGCCAGGGCAGGGGTTGTGACTACACCTTC
CDR3aa: CSARSQGRGCDYTF

v_gene: TRBV12-5
j_gene: TRBJ2-1
abundance: -
d_gene: TRBD2
CDR3nt: TGTGCTAGTGGTAGACTAGCGGGGGGGTACAATGAGCAGTTCTTC
CDR3aa: CASGRLAGGYNEQFF

v_gene: TRBV4-1
j_gene: TRBJ2-7
abundance: -
d_gene: -
CDR3nt: TGCGCCAGCAGCCAAGACGGGATTTCCTACGAGCAGTACTTC
CDR3aa: CASSQDGISYEQYF

v_gene: TRBV4-2
j_gene: TRBJ2-3
abundance: -
d_gene: -
CDR3nt: TGTGCCAGCAGCCAAAAAGGGAGCTCAGCGGGTAGCACAGATACGCAGTATTTT
CDR3aa: CASSQKGSSAGSTDTQYF

v_gene: TRBV5-1
j_gene: TRBJ1-6
abundance: few
d_gene: -
CDR3nt: TGCGCCAGCAGCTCTGGGTATGGCACAGCAAATTCACCCCTCCACTTT
CDR3aa: CASSSGYGTANSPLHF

v_gene: TRBV4-2
j_gene: TRBJ2-5
abundance: few
d_gene: TRBD1
CDR3nt: TGTGCCAGCAGCCAGGGGACAGGGGAGACCCAGTACTTC
CDR3aa: CASSQGTGETQYF

v_gene: TRBV6-4
j_gene: TRBJ2-7
abundance: -
d_gene: TRBD2
CDR3nt: TGTGCCAGCAGTGACTCGCGGCACTCCAGCGGGAGCTCCTACGAGCAGTACTTC
CDR3aa: CASSDSRHSSGSSYEQYF

v_gene: TRBV10-3
j_gene: TRBJ1-2
abundance: -
d_gene: TRBD1
CDR3nt: TGTGCCATCGCGCCCGGGACAGGGGAGTCCACCTTC
CDR3aa: CAIAPGTGESTF

v_gene: TRBV29-1
j_gene: TRBJ2-4
abundance: -
d_gene: -
CDR3nt: TGCAGCGTGGAGGGACCCGGGACCAAAAACATTCAGTACTTC
CDR3aa: CSVEGPGTKNIQYF

v_gene: TRBV29-1
j_gene: TRBJ2-7
abundance: -
d_gene: TRBD2
CDR3nt: TGCAGCGTTGAAGACCCCTCGGGGGGGGGTGGCTACGAGCAGTACTTC
CDR3aa: CSVEDPSGGGGYEQYF

v_gene: TRBV6-2/TRBV6-3
j_gene: TRBJ2-6
abundance: -
d_gene: -
CDR3nt: TGTGCCAGCAGACTAAGCCCCCGGCGCTCTGGGGCCAACGTCCTGACTTTC
CDR3aa: CASRLSPRRSGANVLTF

v_gene: TRBV29-1
j_gene: TRBJ1-1
abundance: few
d_gene: -
CDR3nt: TGCAGCGTCCCAGGCCCGGGGGGCGGGAACACTGAAGCTTTCTTT
CDR3aa: CSVPGPGGGNTEAFF

v_gene: TRBV12-3/TRBV12-4
j_gene: TRBJ2-3
abundance: -
d_gene: TRBD2
CDR3nt: TGTGCCAGCAGTTTAGCGGCTAGCGGGGGCACAGATACGCAGTATTTT
CDR3aa: CASSLAASGGTDTQYF

v_gene: TRBV3-1
j_gene: TRBJ2-5
abundance: -
d_gene: TRBD2
CDR3nt: TGTGCCAGCAGCCAAACTAGCGGGAGCGCAGAGACCCAGTACTTC
CDR3aa: CASSQTSGSAETQYF

v_gene: TRBV7-2
j_gene: TRBJ2-7
abundance: once
d_gene: -
CDR3nt: TGTGCCAGCAGTTGGGACATTCGCGAGCAGTACTTC
CDR3aa: CASSWDIREQYF

v_gene: TRBV29-1
j_gene: TRBJ2-1
abundance: -
d_gene: -
CDR3nt: TGCAGCGTTGATGGAGGGGGAATAATTAGGGATGAGCAGTTCTTC
CDR3aa: CSVDGGGIIRDEQFF

v_gene: TRBV6-5
j_gene: TRBJ2-3
abundance: many
d_gene: -
CDR3nt: TGTGCCAGCCGGACGTATGCTAGCACAGATACGCAGTATTTT
CDR3aa: CASRTYASTDTQYF

v_gene: TRBV6-5
j_gene: TRBJ2-4
abundance: -
d_gene: TRBD2
CDR3nt: TGTGCCAGCAGCCGGACTAGCGGGGGGCCGGGGAACATTCAGTACTTC
CDR3aa: CASSRTSGGPGNIQYF

v_gene: TRBV6-5
j_gene: TRBJ2-7
abundance: -
d_gene: TRBD1
CDR3nt: TGTACCGGCAGTCCTCCGGGACAGATATACGAGCAGTACTTC
CDR3aa: CTGSPPGQIYEQYF

v_gene: TRBV20-1
j_gene: TRBJ2-3
abundance: -
d_gene: TRBD2
CDR3nt: TGCAGTGCGCCTCTCGCGGCTAGCGGTCGCACAGATACGCAGTATTTT
CDR3aa: CSAPLAASGRTDTQYF

v_gene: TRBV5-1
j_gene: TRBJ2-1
abundance: -
d_gene: TRBD1
CDR3nt: TGCGCCAGCAGCTTGGGGACAGGGGGTCCATACAATGAGCAGTTCTTC
CDR3aa: CASSLGTGGPYNEQFF

v_gene: TRBV6-1
j_gene: TRBJ2-1
abundance: -
d_gene: TRBD2
CDR3nt: TGTGCCAGCATCCGATGGGAGGGATCGACTAGCGGACGCAATGAGCAGTTCTTC
CDR3aa: CASIRWEGSTSGRNEQFF

v_gene: TRBV7-9
j_gene: TRBJ1-6
abundance: few
d_gene: -
CDR3nt: TGTGCCAGCAGCCGAGAGCCTAATTCACCCCTCCACTTT
CDR3aa: CASSREPNSPLHF

v_gene: TRBV5-1
j_gene: TRBJ1-1
abundance: -
d_gene: -
CDR3nt: TGCGCCAGCAGTTACCGCGGGGGGCACACTGAAGCTTTCTTT
CDR3aa: CASSYRGGHTEAFF